A selection of T cell receptor beta chains follows, all from one sample in a study of T cell repertoires in aging, cancer and after chemotherapy. TCRdb reanalysed the multiplex PCR reads using MiXCR and keeps one entry per CDR3 protein. The table lists about 1,500 distinct CDR3 sequences, around 30% of them singletons. Material: blood. The receptors derive from a human donor with a solid tumor. Each CDR3 is given with its conserved first and last residue. The order of the fields is clone size, V gene, J gene, D gene, CDR3 protein, CDR3 DNA. D genes are given only for firm matches. A clone size is listed for some rows: how often the clone was seen (once, few, many), or a class if it is expanded.

>-|TRBV6-1|TRBJ2-2|-
CASSRQDYTGELFF
TGTGCCAGCAGCCGACAGGACTACACCGGGGAGCTGTTTTTT
>once|TRBV7-6|TRBJ2-6|-
CASSPTGTGANVLTF
TGTGCCAGCAGCCCTACAGGGACCGGGGCCAACGTCCTGACTTTC
>few|TRBV28|TRBJ2-5|-
CASSPRQAEETQYF
TGTGCCAGCAGTCCCCGGCAGGCGGAAGAGACCCAGTACTTT
>few|TRBV27|TRBJ2-7|TRBD1
CASSLTGGHDEQYF
TGTGCCAGCAGTTTAACAGGGGGCCACGACGAGCAGTACTTC
>-|TRBV5-6|TRBJ1-2|TRBD1
CASFIQGAYGYTF
TGTGCCAGCTTTATACAGGGGGCTTATGGCTACACCTTC
>few|TRBV6-2/TRBV6-3|TRBJ2-5|-
CASSWTELETQYF
TGTGCCAGCAGTTGGACAGAACTTGAGACCCAGTACTTC
>-|TRBV19|TRBJ1-1|-
CASSHRTNLNTEAFF
TGTGCCAGTAGCCACCGGACAAATTTGAACACTGAAGCTTTCTTT
>medium-sized|TRBV20-1|TRBJ2-7|-
CSVAGGVYEQYF
TGCAGTGTCGCCGGGGGCGTCTACGAGCAGTACTTC
>-|TRBV6-5|TRBJ1-3|TRBD1
CASRTGASGNTIYF
TGTGCCAGCAGAACAGGGGCTTCTGGAAACACCATATATTTT
>large|TRBV6-5|TRBJ1-2|-
CASSTTGTSEGYTF
TGTGCCAGCAGTACAACAGGGACCTCAGAGGGCTACACCTTC
>medium-sized|TRBV20-1|TRBJ2-5|-
CSALQETQYF
TGCAGTGCTCTCCAAGAGACCCAGTACTTC
>few|TRBV11-1|TRBJ2-3|-
CASSLSGVGTDTQYF
TGTGCCAGCAGCTTATCAGGAGTCGGAACAGATACGCAGTATTTT
>few|TRBV6-1|TRBJ1-5|TRBD1
CASVGRDRGNQPQHF
TGTGCCAGCGTAGGCCGGGACAGGGGCAATCAGCCCCAGCATTTT
>large|TRBV6-5|TRBJ1-6|-
CASSYSGLPSSYNSPLHF
TGTGCCAGCAGTTACTCAGGGTTACCGAGCTCCTATAATTCACCCCTCCACTTT
>-|TRBV7-2|TRBJ1-5|-
CASSLAFGAAQHF
TGTGCCAGCAGCTTAGCCTTCGGGGCAGCCCAGCATTTT
>-|TRBV7-9|TRBJ1-2|-
CASSVQIPRQRNGYTF
TGTGCCAGCAGCGTCCAAATCCCCCGACAGAGGAACGGCTACACCTTC
>few|TRBV7-2|TRBJ2-3|-
CASSPFTDTQYF
TGTGCCAGCAGCCCGTTCACAGATACGCAGTATTTT
>-|TRBV10-3|TRBJ1-1|-
CAIGSTGGHTEAFF
TGTGCCATCGGGAGTACCGGTGGGCACACTGAAGCTTTCTTT
>few|TRBV7-3|TRBJ2-5|-
CASSPSGGPQETQYF
TGTGCCAGCAGCCCCTCTGGGGGACCTCAAGAGACCCAGTACTTC
>-|TRBV19|TRBJ2-7|-
CASSIGTLYEQYF
TGTGCCAGTAGTATAGGTACCCTCTACGAGCAGTACTTC
>-|TRBV7-2|TRBJ1-5|-
CASSGQAGSYNQPQHF
TGTGCCAGCAGCGGACAAGCCGGGTCCTACAATCAGCCCCAGCATTTT
>-|TRBV10-2|TRBJ2-1|TRBD2
CASSVNGGDEQFF
TGCGCCAGCAGTGTTAATGGGGGGGATGAGCAGTTCTTC
>few|TRBV12-3/TRBV12-4|TRBJ2-1|-
CASSFGTLYNEQFF
TGTGCCAGCAGTTTTGGGACACTATACAATGAGCAGTTCTTC
>-|TRBV12-3/TRBV12-4|TRBJ2-5|TRBD1
CGSGLQGAQETQYF
TGTGGCAGCGGACTACAGGGGGCACAAGAGACCCAGTACTTC
>-|TRBV12-3/TRBV12-4|TRBJ2-1|-
CASSLGGRDGDEQFF
TGTGCCAGCAGTTTGGGTGGTCGAGATGGTGATGAGCAGTTCTTC
>few|TRBV7-2|TRBJ2-3|TRBD2
CASSSSGAGGPSTDTQYF
TGTGCCAGCAGCTCAAGTGGGGCGGGGGGACCTAGCACAGATACGCAGTATTTT
>few|TRBV6-6|TRBJ1-6|TRBD1
CASSKGQDGSPLHF
TGTGCCAGCTCTAAGGGACAGGATGGTTCACCCCTCCACTTT
>-|TRBV5-4|TRBJ2-5|TRBD2
CASRASGMPAQYF
TGTGCCAGCAGGGCGAGCGGGATGCCGGCCCAGTACTTC
>-|TRBV29-1|TRBJ1-1|-
CSADKPGQPIEAFF
TGCAGCGCAGATAAGCCCGGACAGCCGATTGAAGCTTTCTTT
>few|TRBV4-1|TRBJ2-2|TRBD1
CASGQGGWGTGELFF
TGCGCCTCGGGACAGGGGGGCTGGGGCACCGGGGAGCTGTTTTTT
>-|TRBV5-6|TRBJ2-7|-
CASSLQRGVSPYEQYF
TGTGCCAGCAGCTTGCAAAGGGGGGTTTCCCCGTACGAGCAGTACTTC
>few|TRBV5-4|TRBJ1-6|-
CASSFARQDSPLHF
TGTGCCAGCAGCTTTGCCCGACAGGACTCACCCCTCCACTTT
>few|TRBV7-9|TRBJ2-3|-
CASGLGGTQYF
TGTGCCAGCGGACTAGGGGGCACGCAGTATTTT
>medium-sized|TRBV4-2|TRBJ2-7|-
CASSQDGASANYEQYF
TGTGCCAGCAGCCAAGACGGAGCTAGCGCCAACTACGAGCAGTACTTC
>large|TRBV6-1|TRBJ1-2|TRBD1
CASSPTGDNYGYTF
TGTGCCAGCAGTCCAACAGGGGACAACTATGGCTACACCTTC
>few|TRBV7-9|TRBJ2-5|TRBD2
CASSLRSGGAYRETQYF
TGTGCCAGCAGCCTACGTAGCGGGGGGGCCTATCGAGAGACCCAGTACTTC
>-|TRBV6-2/TRBV6-3|TRBJ1-5|-
CASKVGRGSIQPQHF
TGTGCCAGCAAGGTGGGCAGGGGTAGCATTCAGCCCCAGCATTTT
>-|TRBV20-1|TRBJ2-1|-
CSAPKSQGYNEQFF
TGCAGTGCCCCTAAATCCCAAGGATACAATGAGCAGTTCTTC
>-|TRBV6-5|TRBJ1-3|-
CASMGDSGNTIYF
TGTGCCAGCATGGGGGATTCTGGAAACACCATATATTTT
>large|TRBV6-5|TRBJ2-5|-
CASSFGASGTQYF
TGTGCCAGCAGTTTTGGCGCCTCTGGGACCCAGTACTTC
>few|TRBV6-2/TRBV6-3|TRBJ1-1|TRBD1
CASSYWRDRVKTEAFF
TGTGCCAGCAGTTACTGGCGGGACAGGGTAAAAACTGAAGCTTTCTTT
>few|TRBV20-1|TRBJ1-2|-
CSAPRSGYGYTF
TGCAGTGCTCCCCGATCGGGCTATGGCTACACCTTC
>large|TRBV7-2|TRBJ2-1|TRBD1
CASSNRGRLGNEQFF
TGTGCCAGCAGCAACAGGGGGCGACTCGGGAATGAGCAGTTCTTC
>-|TRBV12-3/TRBV12-4|TRBJ2-7|-
CASSFVRDMSSYEQYF
TGTGCCAGCAGTTTTGTTCGGGACATGAGCTCCTACGAGCAGTACTTC
>-|TRBV6-5|TRBJ2-1|TRBD2
CASSSGTSVGEQFF
TGTGCCAGCAGTTCCGGGACTAGCGTAGGTGAGCAGTTCTTC
>-|TRBV12-3/TRBV12-4|TRBJ2-4|TRBD2
CASSRLGGSGDIQYF
TGTGCCAGCAGCCGCTTGGGCGGGAGTGGCGACATTCAGTACTTC
>large|TRBV7-9|TRBJ1-2|-
CASREGGATYGYTF
TGTGCCAGCAGGGAGGGAGGGGCAACCTATGGCTACACCTTC
>-|TRBV15|TRBJ2-1|TRBD2
CATSRLAGGSNEQFF
TGTGCCACCAGCAGACTAGCGGGGGGGTCCAATGAGCAGTTCTTC
>-|TRBV7-9|TRBJ1-5|-
CASSLGRDQPQHF
TGTGCCAGCAGCTTAGGCCGGGATCAGCCCCAGCATTTT
>-|TRBV6-6|TRBJ2-3|-
CASSYADTDTQYF
TGTGCCAGCAGTTACGCCGACACAGATACGCAGTATTTT
>-|TRBV12-3/TRBV12-4|TRBJ1-2|-
CASRYRDCYTF
TGTGCCAGCAGATACAGGGATTGCTACACCTTC
>few|TRBV6-4|TRBJ1-2|TRBD1
CASSPDRGYGYTF
TGTGCCAGCAGTCCAGACAGGGGCTATGGCTACACCTTC
>-|TRBV18|TRBJ2-2|-
CASSPRTDTGELFF
TGTGCCAGCTCACCACGGACAGACACCGGGGAGCTGTTTTTT
>-|TRBV20-1|TRBJ2-3|TRBD2
CSARDPLAGGVTDTQYF
TGCAGTGCTAGAGATCCCCTAGCGGGGGGGGTCACAGATACGCAGTATTTT
>medium-sized|TRBV6-6|TRBJ2-1|-
CAYSSATYNEQFF
TGTGCCTACTCTAGCGCCACCTACAATGAGCAGTTCTTC
>few|TRBV12-3/TRBV12-4|TRBJ1-1|-
CASSSYGTEAFF
TGTGCCAGCAGTTCATACGGCACTGAAGCTTTCTTT
>-|TRBV5-6|TRBJ2-7|-
CASSLEGGDYEQYF
TGTGCCAGCAGCTTGGAAGGGGGAGACTACGAGCAGTACTTC